This record covers a single TCR beta chain. The antigen remains unidentified. Per germline, CDR1 SGDLS and CDR2 YYNGEE. The ends lost 4 bases at V and 0 bases at J; junction bases unmatched: 10. The CDR3 has 17 residues. CD8 cells classed as naive were CD45RO-negative and positively selected for CCR7, excluding terminally differentiated effector memory CD45RA+ cells. Healthy adults negative for HIV, lacking recent acute infections or vaccinations, served as donors. This record comes from a study of shared clonotypes between healthy human individuals. Study as a whole: Each donor contributed plates that comprised three CD4 naive, three CD4 memory, two CD8 naive and one CD8 memory. Findings and limits, study-wide: Several donors held about 5% of naive CD4 clonotypes in common. The study's rarefaction showed incomplete sorted-subset sequencing despite large depth.

This table comes from immunoSEQ multiplex PCR, and its TCRdb copy is limited to in-frame clones, with some not included. Of roughly 2,000,000 clones listed, 90% to 95% are singletons. This receptor was obtained from a man aged 18-30 years in good health. Some clones in this sample may be carry-over from other donors' samples. The chain couples TRBV9 to TRBJ1-3; 7 nucleotides agree with TRBD1. Sequencing was done on a sample of naive CD8+ T cells from PBMCs. Here the CDR3 DNA reads TGTGCCAGCAGCCCGCCCGGGGACAGACGCTCTGGAAACACCATATATTTT. Translating gives CASSPPGDRRSGNTIYF.